This T cell receptor (beta chain) stems from a study of cytotoxic CD8 clonotypes in ibrutinib-treated CLL. Study overall: After a median of about 70 months, about 14 patients stayed remitted and approximately 12 progressed; responses had been partial in some 25 and complete in 2. Sequenced samples delivered averages of 255,043 productive templates and 94,082 productive rearrangements. Study-level results: Baseline-level clonality went beyond age-matched healthy donors and moved in step with circulating CD8+ T-cell counts.

In the case of this clone: Its antigen is as yet unknown.

The CDR3 extends over 13 amino acids. The V end lost 4 bases, the J end lost 3 bases, and 9 bases lay between the germline ends. CDR1 is KGHSH and CDR2 is LQKENI in the germline V gene. The planned depth of sequencing spanned 1 in 200,000 to 1 in 1 million T cells. Here immunoSEQ multiplex PCR was the method, and the copy in TCRdb shows in-frame clones only, minus some. The repertoire holds roughly 36,000 clones, with about 70% as singletons. This chain connects TRBV18 to TRBJ1-1; perhaps TRBD1 as D (5 bases). The TCR originated in a human donor with chronic lymphocytic leukemia. This material consisted of PBMCs, taken before ibrutinib treatment. The CDR3 DNA sequence: TGTGCCAGCTCACTCGGGACCGACACTGAAGCTTTCTTT. Translation: CASSLGTDTEAFF.